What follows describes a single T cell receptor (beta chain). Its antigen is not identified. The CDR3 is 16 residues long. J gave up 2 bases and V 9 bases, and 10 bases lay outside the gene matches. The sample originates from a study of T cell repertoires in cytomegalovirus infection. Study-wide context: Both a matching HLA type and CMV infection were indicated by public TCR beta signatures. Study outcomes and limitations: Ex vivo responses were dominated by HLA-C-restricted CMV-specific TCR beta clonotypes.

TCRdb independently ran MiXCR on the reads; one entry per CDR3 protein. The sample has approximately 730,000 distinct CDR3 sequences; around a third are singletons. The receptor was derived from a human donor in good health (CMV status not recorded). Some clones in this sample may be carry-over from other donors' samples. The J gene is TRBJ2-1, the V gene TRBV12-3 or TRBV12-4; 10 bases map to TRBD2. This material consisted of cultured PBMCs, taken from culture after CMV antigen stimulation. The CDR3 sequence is CASSAASGGPYNEQFF. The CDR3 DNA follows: TGTGCCAGTTCAGCTGCTAGCGGGGGCCCCTACAATGAGCAGTTCTTC.